This TCR beta chain derives from a study of immune cell composition in non-small cell lung cancer. Method: immunoSEQ multiplex PCR; TCRdb's copy keeps in-frame clones and lacks some. The sample lists 7,500 to 9,500 clones, 60% to 85% occurring once. Normal lung was sampled as far from the tumour as possible, at least 3 cm. Germline CDR1 and CDR2: MNHNS and SASEGT. Trimming left V 3 bases short and J 9 bases short, with 9 bases between. This CDR3 spans 12 amino acids. The clonotype originates from a human donor with non-small cell lung cancer. Sequenced sample: non-adjacent lung tissue. The gene calls are TRBV6-1 and TRBJ2-1; no firm D call. For the CDR3, the DNA is TGTGCCAGCAGTGAGTCGTTTGGTGAGCAGTTCTTC. Its protein is CASSESFGEQFF.